This T cell receptor beta chain was identified in a study of cytomegalovirus exposure and HLA in healthy donors (dated by TCRdb to 2016 to 2017). With respect to the entire study: In an earlier analysis of roughly 590 of the donors, 250 to 350 Gb of sequence data and 95 million to 130 million unique TCR beta sequences from roughly 190 million T cells were reported. The number of donors typed differed by locus, with about 629-630 for A, B, C, DRB1 and DQB1, more than 500 for DQA1, 606 for DPA1, and some 450 for DPB1. In addition to the first cohort of around 670 subjects, a separate validation cohort of 120 different subjects was used. In an earlier analysis of a few hundred of the donors, high-throughput TCR beta sequencing was used to judge whether each TCR beta V gene segment behaved as functional or pseudogenic. All discovery cohort repertoires had been generated on a single sequencing platform. Because of strong linkage in the cohort, 5 or 6 DR-DQ haplotypes were treated as single units for association and clustering. To predict cytomegalovirus infection status, the study combined high-throughput TCR immunosequencing, statistical association of individual TCRs with disease status, and machine learning. In a later genetic analysis, genome-wide SNP genotypes for about 65% of the roughly 700 donors were used, and that subset was treated as a discovery cohort. The T cell repertoires of 700 or so subjects were profiled by immunosequencing and related to cytomegalovirus serostatus. The genetic ancestry cluster associated with self-reported Caucasian donors included over 80% of the roughly 390 genotyped donors. Donor age, sex, ethnicity and CMV serostatus were compiled alongside the repertoire data. The study was designed to test whether signatures of past pathogen exposure could be identified by cataloging public T cell receptors. Among around 400 genotyped donors of the cohort, an average of about 240,000 unique TCR beta nucleotide sequences were sequenced per donor, roughly 20% of them non-productive. An early release that covered fewer than 750 HLA-typed donors contained approximately 300 gigabases of sequencing data and around 85 million unique TCR sequences. HLA typing included class I and class II loci at four-digit resolution. In a later analysis, previously published TCR beta repertoires from 550 to 750 donors were re-analyzed and high-resolution HLA genotyping was added so that TCR occurrence patterns could be studied. In the later analysis, no new phenotypic data were used to find candidate immune exposures; instead, reliance was placed on TCR beta sequences and their occurrence across donors.

Broad study findings and their caveats: A further reported finding was that TCR beta sequences accurately predicted the HLA-A and HLA-B alleles for most subjects in the first cohort. In this cohort, only TCR beta chains were sequenced, and detectable features were limited by the absence of alpha or paired-chain data. Most CMV-associated TCR beta chains appeared to be HLA-restricted in a later analysis, and the HLA associations seemed to be driven largely by CMV exposure. In vitro tests confirmed that a few of the cytomegalovirus-associated TCR beta chains recognize cytomegalovirus antigens. The study gave a list of some 150 TCR beta chains associated with cytomegalovirus. In a later analysis, TCR association rates were found to vary across HLA loci, with the most associated TCRs seen for DRB1 alleles and the fewest for HLA-C alleles. For the cohort, immune exposure information was limited to CMV serostatus. A cluster of highly shared sequence variants was judged likely to be a technical artifact of the sequencing pipeline. Specific HLA alleles were associated with 15,000 to 20,000 TCR beta sequences at a false discovery rate of 0.05 in a later analysis. According to a later genetic analysis, donors in an Asian-associated ancestry cluster had fewer N-insertions in productive TCRs than the approximately 670-donor mean. An association between a missense DCLRE1C variant and V-gene and J-gene trimming of TCR beta chains was found in a later genetic analysis and replicated in an independent cohort. While some public TCRs were present in many individuals, most TCR sequences turned up only very rarely across donors. According to the authors, the approach could potentially be generalized to other disease states and immunological phenotypes. Correlated functional status among segregating V segments might be attributable to linkage disequilibrium, but an unknown experimental factor could not be ruled out. Because counts were too low, roughly 16 rarely observed V segments, including chromosome 9 orphons, were excluded from the earlier analysis of 587 of the donors. Strong co-occurrence of HLA alleles, especially DR and DQ, made assigning TCR associations to individual alleles difficult. The 87-base-pair reads could not distinguish some IMGT-functional V segments, including TRBV6-2 and TRBV6-3, so those segments were excluded. In an earlier analysis of approximately 600 of the donors, most TCR beta V segments were observed in productive rearrangements about 87% or about 30% of the time, broadly matching IMGT annotations. Because HLA typing was missing for some donors at each locus, association tests included only the typed subset. In a later analysis, HLA-associated TCR beta chains were found to be more clonally expanded and to have lower generation probabilities than equally common non-associated chains. In a later analysis, several top co-occurrence clusters were reported to appear linked to parvovirus B19, influenza, CMV and Epstein-Barr virus. The presence/absence analyses assumed that sequencing depth was roughly uniform across donors, and that assumption may not be true. The classifier was reported to diagnose cytomegalovirus status with high specificity and sensitivity in both the original cohort and the validation cohort.

In total, roughly 670 healthy bone marrow donors made up the cohort. At the time of sampling, every cohort member was nominally healthy, though immune exposures that went unrecorded were likely present. The donor was CMV seropositive and belonged to the group of 250 to 300 seropositive cohort members. Each donor provided a peripheral blood sample, and peripheral blood mononuclear cells were used for TCR beta sequencing. The Qiagen DNeasy Blood Extraction Kit was used to extract genomic DNA from the blood cell samples. Measured from the cysteine to the phenylalanine, the CDR3 is 12 residues long. CDR3 DNA is the only sequence kept; it has 36 bases, read in frame from the first base. Trimming takes 5 bases from V and 5 bases from J, and the germline ends sit 7 bases apart. CDR1 and CDR2, per the germline V gene, are SGHTA and FQGNSA. The method behind the library was the immunoSEQ multiplex PCR assay. For the multiplex PCR, a mixture combining 60 forward primers for TCR Vbeta segments and 13 reverse primers for TCR Jbeta segments was used. Amplification of the CDR3 region of rearranged TCR beta genes was performed with a multiplex PCR assay on genomic DNA. Amplified TCR beta libraries were sequenced as 87-base-pair reads on the Illumina HiSeq System. The published analysis was carried out like this. A later analysis counted some 74 million unique TCR beta chains across the 640 or so repertoires, and some 11 million of these chains were shared by at least two donors. Raw reads were error-corrected and collapsed into unique sequences with a nearest-neighbor algorithm that merged closely related sequences to remove PCR and sequencing errors. V, D and J gene segments were assigned by aligning CDR3 sequences to IMGT reference sequences. For a sequence to be retained, a match of at least six nucleotides to both a V gene segment and a J gene segment was required. Rearrangements were called productive when the CDR3 lacked stop codons and stayed in frame with V and J; all others were non-productive. CDR3 was defined by IMGT convention, running from the second conserved V-encoded cysteine to the conserved J-encoded phenylalanine. Sequences without an unambiguous match to a single V gene segment were excluded from the earlier analysis of a few hundred of the donors. An earlier analysis of some 610 of the donors called V segments functional above 56.7% productive rearrangements and segregating when the between-donor standard deviation exceeded 5%. A statistical classification framework was built for diagnosing cytomegalovirus status from the catalog of TCR beta chain sequences. In a later analysis, V and J genes were assigned by comparing TCR nucleotide sequences against IMGT/GENE-DB human TR gene sequences. The TCRdist pipeline was used in a later analysis to assign CDR3 sequences and most-parsimonious VDJ recombination scenarios. In a later analysis, each TCR beta chain was defined by its CDR3 amino acid sequence together with its V-gene family, and reads lacking a unique V-gene family were excluded. To address suspected cross-contamination and a sequencing artifact, a later analysis removed a few hundred highly shared, low-generation-probability nucleotide sequences. For each public chain, a later analysis derived a clonal expansion index from normalized ranks of inferred template counts within each repertoire. Generation probabilities in a later analysis came from a VDJ recombination model fitted to out-of-frame rearrangements, and those results were checked against IGoR. A later analysis scored TCR-TCR, TCR-HLA and TCR-CMV co-occurrence with hypergeometric tests, applying a repertoire-size bias correction to TCR pairs. False discovery rates were estimated in a later analysis by permuting HLA or CMV assignments 20 times. In a later analysis, co-occurring TCRs were grouped with DBSCAN, and TCRdist sequence similarity was added when clustering was performed within HLA-allele-positive subsets. Repertoires with fewer than 30,000 or more than 120,000 public chains, plus five repertoires with anomalous nucleotide sharing, were excluded from co-occurrence clustering. TCRdb took this table from immuneACCESS and kept in-frame rearrangements with V and J called. Such tables lack part of the clones; where checked against another copy, unresolved V genes explain under half of the gap, and the rest is unexplained. V and J calls and clone size are given by that table; D and trimming were obtained from the DNA. This sample gives about 100,000 clones in total; roughly 75% of them show up just once. Roughly an eighth of the sample goes to the ten largest clones.

Comment on this clone: The clone's antigen remains unknown. Nothing much larger sits one base from this clone, and base qualities are not available.

The sequence derives from a male donor in good health and CMV-seropositive. The chain couples TRBV7-2 to TRBJ1-5, with the D gene not clear enough to name. The sample was PBMCs. The CDR3 loop reads CASSILYQPQHF. In nucleotide form, the sequence is TGTGCCAGCAGCATACTTTATCAGCCCCAGCATTTT.